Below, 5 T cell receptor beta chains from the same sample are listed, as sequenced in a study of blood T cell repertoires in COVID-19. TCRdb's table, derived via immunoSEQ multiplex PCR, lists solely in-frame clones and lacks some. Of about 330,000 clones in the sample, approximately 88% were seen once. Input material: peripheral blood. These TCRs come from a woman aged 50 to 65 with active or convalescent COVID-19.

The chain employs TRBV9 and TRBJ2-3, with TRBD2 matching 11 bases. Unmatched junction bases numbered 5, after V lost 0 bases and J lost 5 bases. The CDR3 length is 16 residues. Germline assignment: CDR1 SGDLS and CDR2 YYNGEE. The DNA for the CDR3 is TGTGCCAGCAGCGTAGATGATAGCGGGAGGGAAGATACGCAGTATTTT. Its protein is CASSVDDSGREDTQYF.

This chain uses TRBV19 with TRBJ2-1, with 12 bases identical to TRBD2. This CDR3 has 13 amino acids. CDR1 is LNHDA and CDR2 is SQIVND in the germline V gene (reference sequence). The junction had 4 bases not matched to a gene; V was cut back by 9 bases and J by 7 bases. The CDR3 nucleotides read TGTGCCAGGGGGACTAGCGGGCTTAATGAGCAGTTCTTC. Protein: CARGTSGLNEQFF.

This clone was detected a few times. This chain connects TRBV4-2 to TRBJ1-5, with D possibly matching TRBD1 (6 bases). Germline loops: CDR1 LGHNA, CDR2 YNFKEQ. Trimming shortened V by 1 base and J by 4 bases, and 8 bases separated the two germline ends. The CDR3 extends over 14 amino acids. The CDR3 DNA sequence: TGTGCCAGCAGCCAAGCGACAGGTAATCAGCCCCAGCATTTT. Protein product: CASSQATGNQPQHF.

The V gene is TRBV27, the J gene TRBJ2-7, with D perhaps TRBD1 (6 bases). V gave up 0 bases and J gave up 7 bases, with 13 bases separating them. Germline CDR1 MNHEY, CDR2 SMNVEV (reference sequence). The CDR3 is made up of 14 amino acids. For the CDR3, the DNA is TGTGCCAGCAGTTTATCACAAGGGGGTCGGGAGCAGTACTTC. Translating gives CASSLSQGGREQYF.

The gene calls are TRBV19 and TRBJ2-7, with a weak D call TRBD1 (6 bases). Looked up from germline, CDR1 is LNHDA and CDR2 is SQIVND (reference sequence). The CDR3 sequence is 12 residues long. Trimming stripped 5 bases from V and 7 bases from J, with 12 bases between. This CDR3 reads CASSLGAGEQYF. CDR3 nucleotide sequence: TGTGCCAGTAGTTTGGGGGCGGGTGAGCAGTACTTC.